This TCR beta chain came from a study of T-cell memory formation after mild COVID-19. This clonotype was picked up a small number of times. Its antigen is currently unknown. The trim removed 4 bases at V and 2 bases at J, leaving 7 bases unmatched. The CDR3 is 15 residues long. Germline V gives CDR1 SGHRS, CDR2 YFSETQ. Study-level points and caveats: Pre-infection memory harbored some responding clones, suggesting cross-reactive memory joined.

MiXCR, applied by TCRdb to the 5' RACE reads, yields one record per CDR3 protein. Of approximately 490,000 distinct CDR3 sequences listed, 20% are singletons. The chain joins TRBV5-1 to TRBJ2-7; 9 bases are shared with TRBD1. Sequences were obtained from PBMCs or a T cell subset sorted from them (not recorded which). The receptor was isolated from an adult woman who had mild COVID-19 (a few samples of this study predate the infection). Cell type and time point are not known. Here the CDR3 reads CASSPDRGGAYEQYF. The CDR3 bases are TGCGCCAGCAGCCCGGACAGGGGAGGCGCCTACGAGCAGTACTTC.